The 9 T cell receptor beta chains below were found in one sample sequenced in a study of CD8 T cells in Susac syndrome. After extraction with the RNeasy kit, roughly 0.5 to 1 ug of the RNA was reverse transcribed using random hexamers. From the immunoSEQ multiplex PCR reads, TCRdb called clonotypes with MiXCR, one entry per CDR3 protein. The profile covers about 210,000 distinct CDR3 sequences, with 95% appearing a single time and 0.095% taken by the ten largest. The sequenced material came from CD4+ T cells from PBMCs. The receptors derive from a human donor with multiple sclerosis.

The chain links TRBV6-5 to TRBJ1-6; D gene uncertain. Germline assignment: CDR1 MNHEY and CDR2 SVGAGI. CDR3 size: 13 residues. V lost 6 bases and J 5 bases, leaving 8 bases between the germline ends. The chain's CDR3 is CASRRLDNSPLHF. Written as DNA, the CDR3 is TGTGCCAGCAGAAGACTTGATAATTCACCCCTCCACTTT.

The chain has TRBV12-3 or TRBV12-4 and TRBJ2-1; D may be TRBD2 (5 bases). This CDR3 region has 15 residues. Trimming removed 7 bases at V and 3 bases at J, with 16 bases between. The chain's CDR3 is CASTISAGRYNEQFF. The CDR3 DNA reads TGTGCCAGCACCATTAGCGCGGGCCGCTACAATGAGCAGTTCTTC.

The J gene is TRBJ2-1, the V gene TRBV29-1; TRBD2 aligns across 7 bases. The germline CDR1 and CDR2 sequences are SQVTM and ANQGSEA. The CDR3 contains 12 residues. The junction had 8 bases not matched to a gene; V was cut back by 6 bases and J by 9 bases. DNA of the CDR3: TGCAGCGTCGCGCTCCGGACTAGTGAGCAGTTCTTC. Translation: CSVALRTSEQFF.

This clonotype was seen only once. Written as DNA, the CDR3 is TGTGCCAGCAGCGTGGGTGTCACCGGGGAGCTGTTTTTT. It yields the protein CASSVGVTGELFF. The V gene is TRBV9, the J gene TRBJ2-2; no definite D call. V was cut by 2 bases and J by 4 bases, with 6 bases left in between. Germline V gives CDR1 SGDLS, CDR2 YYNGEE. The CDR3 spans 13 residues.

The CDR3 region is CATSNPVGELFF. In nucleotides, the CDR3 is TGTGCCACCAGCAATCCAGTAGGGGAGCTGTTTTTT. The rearrangement uses TRBV15 and TRBJ2-2; unclear D gene. V was shortened by 4 bases and J by 8 bases, with 8 bases between the two germline ends. The germline V gene encodes CDR1 LNHNV and CDR2 YYDKDF (reference sequence). The CDR3 sequence is 12 residues long.

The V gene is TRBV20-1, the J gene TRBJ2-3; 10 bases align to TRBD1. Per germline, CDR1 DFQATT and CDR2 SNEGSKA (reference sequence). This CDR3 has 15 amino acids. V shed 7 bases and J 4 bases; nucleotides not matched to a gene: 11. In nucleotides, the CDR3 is TGCAGTGTTACTAAGCGGGACAGGGGCTCAGATACGCAGTATTTT. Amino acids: CSVTKRDRGSDTQYF.

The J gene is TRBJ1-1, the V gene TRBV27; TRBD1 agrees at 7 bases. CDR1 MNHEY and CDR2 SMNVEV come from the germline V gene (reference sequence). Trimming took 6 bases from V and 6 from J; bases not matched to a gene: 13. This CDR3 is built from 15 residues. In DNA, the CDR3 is TGTGCCAGCAGCGAACCCCCCGGGACAGTAGCTGAAGCTTTCTTT. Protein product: CASSEPPGTVAEAFF.

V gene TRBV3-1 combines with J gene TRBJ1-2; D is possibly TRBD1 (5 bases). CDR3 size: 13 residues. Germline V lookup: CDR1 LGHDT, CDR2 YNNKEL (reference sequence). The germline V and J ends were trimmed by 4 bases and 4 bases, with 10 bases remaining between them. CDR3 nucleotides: TGTGCCAGCAGCCCACCGGGGGTCTATGGCTACACCTTC. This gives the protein CASSPPGVYGYTF.

The CDR3 sequence: CSAWDGFSYEQYF. The DNA for the CDR3 is TGCAGCGCCTGGGACGGGTTTTCCTACGAGCAGTACTTC. This rearrangement joins TRBV29-1 to TRBJ2-7; D possibly uses TRBD1 or TRBD2 (5 bases each). This CDR3 spans 13 amino acids. The V end was cut by 7 bases, the J end by 1 base, with 14 bases between. Germline V gene sequence: CDR1 SQVTM, CDR2 ANQGSEA.